The 25 T cell receptor beta chains below all came from one sample that was sequenced in a study of blood T cell repertoires in COVID-19. Some clones are missing from TCRdb's copy, which holds only in-frame ones; the method was immunoSEQ multiplex PCR. Among 200,000 to 250,000 clones, 80% were seen once, and the ten largest hold 5.5% to 7%. Sequenced material: peripheral blood. Source of these receptors: a woman in her seventies with acute or convalescent COVID-19.

This chain joins TRBV28 and TRBJ1-2, with D unresolved. CDR3 length: 12 residues. Germline lookup yields CDR1 MDHEN and CDR2 SYDVKM. V lost 6 bases to trimming and J lost 4 bases, with 9 bases between them. CDR3 residues: CASRSASYGYTF. Written as DNA, the CDR3 is TGTGCCAGCAGGTCTGCGAGCTATGGCTACACCTTC.

The V and J genes are TRBV19 and TRBJ2-5; 9 nucleotides align to TRBD2. Unmatched junction bases numbered 9, after V lost 8 bases and J lost 5 bases. Germline CDR1 and CDR2: LNHDA and SQIVND (reference sequence). The CDR3 has 14 amino acids. The CDR3 reads CASAGVAGAETQYF. The CDR3 DNA follows: TGTGCCAGTGCTGGGGTAGCGGGAGCTGAGACCCAGTACTTC.

This clone has just one count. The chain recombines TRBV24-1 with TRBJ2-1; 7 nucleotides align to TRBD1. Losses at the gene ends were 3 bases for V and 2 bases for J; bases not matched to a gene: 6. CDR3 length: 16 amino acids. Per germline, CDR1 KGHDR and CDR2 SFDVKD. In DNA, the CDR3 is TGTGCCACCAGTGATCAGCAGGGGGTGACCTACAATGAGCAGTTCTTC. This codes for CATSDQQGVTYNEQFF.

This chain uses TRBV5-1 with TRBJ1-1, with 7 bases fitting TRBD1. The germline V gene has CDR1 SGHRS and CDR2 YFSETQ. CDR3 length: 13 amino acids. The V and J ends lost 3 bases and 7 bases, in that order; junction bases with no gene match: 6. The chain's CDR3 is CASSSYRGDEAFF. Here the CDR3 DNA reads TGCGCCAGCAGCTCCTACAGGGGCGATGAAGCTTTCTTT.

The gene calls are TRBV2 and TRBJ2-2; TRBD1 might be the D (6 bases). The CDR3 totals 15 residues. The germline V gene encodes CDR1 SNHLY and CDR2 FYNNEI. The V end was cut by 0 bases, the J end by 7 bases, with 12 bases between. The CDR3 is CASSEATGSNGELFF. The CDR3 DNA sequence: TGTGCCAGCAGTGAAGCCACAGGGAGTAACGGGGAGCTGTTTTTT.

This chain uses TRBV3-1 (or the pseudogene TRBV3-2) with TRBJ2-5, with unresolved D. The length of the CDR3 is 15 residues. Trimming removed 0 bases at V and 5 bases at J, with 13 bases between. Germline CDR1 reads LGHDT; CDR2 reads YNNKEL (reference sequence). The DNA for the CDR3 is TGTGCCAGCAGCCAAGATCCGACGGGTTGGGAGACCCAGTACTTC. Encoded protein: CASSQDPTGWETQYF.

The rearrangement joins TRBV5-1 to TRBJ1-1; D perhaps matches TRBD1 (5 bases). The V gene's germline CDR1 is SGHRS and CDR2 YFSETQ. The CDR3 is 13 amino acids. Trimming pared 0 bases from V and 4 bases from J, leaving 7 bases between. The CDR3 protein is CASSLEGATEAFF. CDR3 DNA sequence: TGCGCCAGCAGCTTGGAAGGGGCCACTGAAGCTTTCTTT. The variable domain in full, with the rest retrieved from reference TRBV5-1 and TRBJ1-1, is KAGVTQTPRYLIKTRGQQVTLSCSPISGHRSVSWYQQTPGQGLQFLFEYFSETQRNKGNFPGRFSGRQFSNSRSEMNVSTLELGDSALYLCASSLEGATEAFFGQGTRLTVV.

V is TRBV5-1 and J is TRBJ1-1; maybe TRBD1 (5 bases). Trimming removed 0 bases at V and 0 bases at J, with 6 bases between. The V gene's germline CDR1 is SGHRS and CDR2 YFSETQ. The CDR3 covers 14 residues. CDR3 DNA sequence: TGCGCCAGCAGCTTGGGGACACTGAACACTGAAGCTTTCTTT. Amino acids: CASSLGTLNTEAFF.

This chain links TRBV28 with TRBJ1-2; perhaps TRBD1 as D (5 bases). Germline V CDR1 and CDR2: MDHEN, SYDVKM. Trimming cost V 5 bases and J 5 bases, with 9 bases left between them. CDR3 size: 12 residues. The CDR3 nucleotides read TGTGCCAGCAGTATGGGGCAATATGGCTACACCTTC. Its protein is CASSMGQYGYTF.

CDR3: CASSLAKAGAEKLFF. Here the CDR3 DNA reads TGTGCCAGCAGCTTGGCCAAGGCAGGGGCTGAAAAACTGTTTTTT. The chain has TRBV5-4 and TRBJ1-4, with a weak D call TRBD1 (6 bases). Germline V gives CDR1 SGHNT, CDR2 YYREEE (reference sequence). CDR3 length equals 15 residues. V was pared by 0 bases and J by 7 bases, with 13 bases between.

The chain links TRBV20-1 to TRBJ1-4, with D possibly being TRBD1 (6 bases). The CDR3 length is 11 residues. Trimming removed 5 bases from V and 7 bases from J, with 8 bases in between. Germline CDR1 DFQATT, CDR2 SNEGSKA (reference sequence). The DNA for the CDR3 is TGCAGTGCTCACAGGGTTGAAAAACTGTTTTTT. Protein sequence: CSAHRVEKLFF.

CDR3 sequence: CASSLKGDQPQHF. The CDR3 DNA is TGTGCCAGCAGCTTAAAGGGGGATCAGCCCCAGCATTTT. The V call is TRBV7-2, the J call TRBJ1-5, with D maybe TRBD1 (6 bases). CDR1 and CDR2 (germline): SGHTA, FQGNSA. This CDR3 has 13 residues. Between the trimmed V and J ends, which lost 2 bases and 5 bases, there was a span of 7 bases.

V usage is TRBV7-9 and J usage is TRBJ2-1, with D possibly matching TRBD2 (5 bases). This CDR3 region has 15 residues. Between the trimmed V and J ends, which lost 3 bases and 9 bases, there was a span of 18 bases. CDR1 and CDR2 from the germline V gene are SEHNR and FQNEAQ (reference sequence). CDR3 bases: TGTGCCAGCAGCTTTCCGACCGACTACGTGGGTGAGCAGTTCTTC. Translating gives CASSFPTDYVGEQFF.

J is TRBJ2-1 and V is TRBV20-1; TRBD1 might be the D (5 bases). The germline CDR1 and CDR2 sequences are DFQATT and SNEGSKA (reference sequence). CDR3 size: 11 residues. With 6 bases removed from V and 7 bases from J, the gap between germline ends came to 10 bases. The CDR3 here is CSAQGLNEQFF. CDR3 in DNA: TGCAGTGCGCAGGGTTTGAATGAGCAGTTCTTC.

The CDR3 loop reads CASSQRGQGDGTDTQYF. For the CDR3, the DNA is TGTGCCAGCAGCCAACGCGGACAGGGAGACGGCACAGATACGCAGTATTTT. This sequence joins TRBV3-1 (or the pseudogene TRBV3-2) and TRBJ2-3; 8 nucleotides agree with TRBD1. V lost 2 bases, J lost 1 base, and 8 bases stayed unmatched. The CDR3 loop spans 17 amino acids. Germline CDR1 LGHDT, CDR2 YNNKEL (reference sequence).

The chain couples TRBV13 to TRBJ2-2, with TRBD1 as a possible D gene (6 bases). This CDR3 is 15 amino acids long. V was trimmed by 3 bases and J by 3 bases, leaving 11 bases between them. Per the germline V gene, CDR1 is PRHDT and CDR2 is FYEKMQ (reference sequence). In nucleotides, the CDR3 is TGTGCCAGCAGCTTCCGGGACACTTACACCGGGGAGCTGTTTTTT. This encodes CASSFRDTYTGELFF.

The chain employs TRBV7-9 and TRBJ1-6, with D uncertain. Deletions cut 0 bases from V and 6 bases from J, with 3 bases between. Germline values: CDR1 SEHNR, CDR2 FQNEAQ (reference sequence). The CDR3 contains 13 residues. CDR3 amino acids: CASSLASNSPLHF. CDR3 bases: TGTGCCAGCAGCTTAGCTAGTAATTCACCCCTCCACTTT.

This chain uses TRBV18 with TRBJ1-2; D is ambiguous. Germline V gives CDR1 KGHSH, CDR2 LQKENI. V lost 3 bases and J lost 8, with 13 bases in between. The CDR3 runs 13 residues. CDR3 bases: TGTGCCAGCTCACCGGAGGACTCCGGGGGCTACACCTTC. This sequence encodes CASSPEDSGGYTF.

This clone was detected only once. The J gene is TRBJ2-1, the V gene TRBV27, with TRBD2 matching 7 bases. CDR3 length: 15 amino acids. Trimming at V came to 6 bases and at J to 3 bases, leaving 8 bases not matched to a gene. Germline V CDR1 and CDR2: MNHEY, SMNVEV (reference sequence). The DNA for the CDR3 is TGTGCCAGCAGCCCTCCGGGACTACTCTACAATGAGCAGTTCTTC. Translating it yields CASSPPGLLYNEQFF.

This clone was picked up one time. The genes are TRBV28 and TRBJ2-6; 7 bases agree with TRBD1. J was trimmed by 0 bases and V by 6 bases; bases with no gene match: 14. This CDR3 comprises 19 residues. Germline values: CDR1 MDHEN, CDR2 SYDVKM. The CDR3, as DNA: TGTGCCAGCAGCCCCCGGACCGGGACAGTGCTCTCTGGGGCCAACGTCCTGACTTTC. It yields the protein CASSPRTGTVLSGANVLTF. Variable domain in full (rest from reference TRBV28 and TRBJ2-6): DVKVTQSSRYLVKRTGEKVFLECVQDMDHENMFWYRQDPGLGLRLIYFSYDVKMKEKGDIPEGYSVSREKKERFSLILESASTNQTSMYLCASSPRTGTVLSGANVLTFGAGSRLTVL.

This sequence joins TRBV4-2 and TRBJ2-2; 8 positions match TRBD2. There are 17 residues in the CDR3. Germline V CDR1 and CDR2: LGHNA, YNFKEQ. V dropped 5 bases and J dropped 0; count of bases not matched to a gene: 8. CDR3 protein: CASSAHSSGSNTGELFF. The CDR3 nucleotides are TGTGCCAGCAGCGCCCATTCTAGCGGGTCGAACACCGGGGAGCTGTTTTTT.

This clone turned up a few times. This chain links TRBV6-5 with TRBJ2-3, with 8 bases fitting TRBD2. Looked up from germline, CDR1 is MNHEY and CDR2 is SVGAGI. V gave up 11 bases and J gave up 4 bases; unmatched junction bases: 11. The CDR3 is made up of 14 amino acids. The chain's CDR3 is CAGGRGADADTQYF. For the CDR3, the DNA is TGTGCCGGAGGGCGGGGGGCGGACGCAGATACGCAGTATTTT.

The gene calls are TRBV19 and TRBJ2-7; no firm D call. CDR3 length equals 13 residues. The V end lost 2 bases, the J end lost 2 bases, and 7 bases lay between the germline ends. Germline lookup yields CDR1 LNHDA and CDR2 SQIVND (reference sequence). The CDR3 coding sequence is TGTGCCAGTAGTATATCAGGTACCTACGAGCAGTACTTC. Its protein is CASSISGTYEQYF.

J is TRBJ1-6 and V is TRBV6-4, with 10 bases aligning to TRBD1. Germline V lookup: CDR1 MRHNA, CDR2 SNTAGT. Trimming cost V 4 bases and J 14 bases; bases outside gene matches: 5. The length of the CDR3 is 13 residues. The CDR3 bases are TGTGCCAGCAGTGCCACGGACAGGGGGGCCCTCCACTTT. Translating gives CASSATDRGALHF.

To note about this clone: The identical CDR3 is also encoded by other nucleotide sequences in the sample. This chain links TRBV6-5 with TRBJ2-3; possibly TRBD1 for D (7 bases). The CDR3 has 16 amino acids. Deletions cut 3 bases from V and 0 bases from J, with 13 bases between. Per the germline V gene, CDR1 is MNHEY and CDR2 is SVGAGI. The CDR3 sequence: CASSYSSGGSTDTQYF. Here the CDR3 DNA reads TGTGCCAGCAGTTATTCTTCAGGGGGGAGCACAGATACGCAGTATTTT.